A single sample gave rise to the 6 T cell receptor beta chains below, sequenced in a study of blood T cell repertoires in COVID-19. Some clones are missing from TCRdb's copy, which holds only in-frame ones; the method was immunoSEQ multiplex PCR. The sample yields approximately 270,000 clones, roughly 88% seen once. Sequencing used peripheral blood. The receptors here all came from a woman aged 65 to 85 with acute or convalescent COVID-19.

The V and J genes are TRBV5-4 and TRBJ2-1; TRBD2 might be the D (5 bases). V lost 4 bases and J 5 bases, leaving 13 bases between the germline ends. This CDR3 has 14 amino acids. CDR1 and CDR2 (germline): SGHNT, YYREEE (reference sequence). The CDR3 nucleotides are TGTGCCAGCAGCCCAAGCGGTAGTCACAATGAGCAGTTCTTC. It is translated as CASSPSGSHNEQFF.

CDR3 region: CASSINGAGDSPLHF. CDR3 bases: TGTGCCAGTAGTATTAACGGGGCAGGGGATTCACCCCTCCACTTT. The genes are TRBV19 and TRBJ1-6, with D possibly being TRBD1 (6 bases). Germline V gene sequence: CDR1 LNHDA, CDR2 SQIVND (reference sequence). The V and J ends lost 3 bases and 8 bases respectively, with 14 bases between them. The CDR3 length is 15 residues. The variable domain in full, with the rest retrieved from reference TRBV19 and TRBJ1-6, is DGGITQSPKYLFRKEGQNVTLSCEQNLNHDAMYWYRQDPGQGLRLIYYSQIVNDFQKGDIAEGYSVSREKKESFPLTVTSAQKNPTAFYLCASSINGAGDSPLHFGNGTRLTVT.

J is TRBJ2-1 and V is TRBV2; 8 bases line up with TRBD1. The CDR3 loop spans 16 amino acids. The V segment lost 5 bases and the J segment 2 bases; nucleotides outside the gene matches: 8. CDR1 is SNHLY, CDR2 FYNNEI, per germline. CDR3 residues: CASSSTGTGTYNEQFF. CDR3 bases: TGTGCCAGCAGTTCAACCGGGACAGGAACCTACAATGAGCAGTTCTTC.

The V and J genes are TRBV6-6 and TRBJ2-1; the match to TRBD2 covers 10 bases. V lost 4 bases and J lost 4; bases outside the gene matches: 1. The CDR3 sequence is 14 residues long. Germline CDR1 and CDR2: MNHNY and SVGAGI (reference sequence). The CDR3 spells CASSLTSGYNEQFF. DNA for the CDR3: TGTGCCAGCAGTTTGACTAGCGGGTACAATGAGCAGTTCTTC.

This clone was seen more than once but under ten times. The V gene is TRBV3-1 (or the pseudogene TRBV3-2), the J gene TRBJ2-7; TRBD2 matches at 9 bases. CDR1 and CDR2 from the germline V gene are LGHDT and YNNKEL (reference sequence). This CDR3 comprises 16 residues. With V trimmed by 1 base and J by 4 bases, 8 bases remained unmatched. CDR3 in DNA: TGTGCCAGCAGCCAAGGAGATCGCGGGGGGGCATACGAGCAGTACTTC. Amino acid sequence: CASSQGDRGGAYEQYF.

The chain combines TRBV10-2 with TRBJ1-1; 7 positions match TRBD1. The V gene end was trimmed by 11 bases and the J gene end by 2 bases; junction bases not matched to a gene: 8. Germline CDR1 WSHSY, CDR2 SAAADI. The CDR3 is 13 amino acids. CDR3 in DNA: TGCGCCGGAAAACCAGGGGGTAACACTGAAGCTTTCTTT. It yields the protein CAGKPGGNTEAFF.